The 32 T cell receptor beta chains presented below share a single source sample, sequenced in a study of T cell responses to AZD1222 COVID-19 vaccine. Method: immunoSEQ multiplex PCR; TCRdb's copy keeps in-frame clones and lacks some. The sample yields 110,000 to 150,000 clones, approximately 90% seen once. The sequenced sample was peripheral blood, obtained on day 0 of AZD1222 vaccination. Receptor source: an adult in good health.

The rearrangement uses TRBV4-3 and TRBJ1-1; TRBD1 matches at 8 bases. Unmatched junction bases numbered 8, after V lost 3 bases and J lost 5 bases. The CDR3 is 15 amino acids. Germline-derived CDR1 and CDR2 are LGHNA and YSLEER. CDR3 nucleotide sequence: TGCGCCAGCAGCCACCCTGACAGGGGATTTACTGAAGCTTTCTTT. It translates to CASSHPDRGFTEAFF.

The rearrangement uses TRBV12-3 or TRBV12-4 and TRBJ2-7, with D unresolved. The CDR3 is made up of 12 amino acids. The V and J ends lost 2 bases and 2 bases respectively, with 4 bases between them. For the CDR3, the DNA is TGTGCCAGCAGTTTACTAGCCTACGAGCAGTACTTC. This sequence encodes CASSLLAYEQYF.

V usage is TRBV12-3 or TRBV12-4 and J usage is TRBJ2-1; 7 nucleotides line up with TRBD2. The J segment lost 6 bases and the V segment lost 3 bases, leaving 2 bases of the junction unmatched. The CDR3 loop spans 13 amino acids. The CDR3 protein is CASSLSGINEQFF. In DNA, the CDR3 is TGTGCCAGCAGTTTGAGCGGGATCAATGAGCAGTTCTTC.

This rearrangement joins TRBV2 to TRBJ1-2; 9 bases agree with TRBD1. The ends lost 5 bases at V and 5 bases at J; junction bases unmatched: 6. This CDR3 region has 14 residues. Germline CDR1 and CDR2: SNHLY and FYNNEI. DNA of the CDR3: TGTGCCAGCAGTAATGGACAGGGGCTTTATGGCTACACCTTC. It yields the protein CASSNGQGLYGYTF. The full variable domain, with the rest looked up from reference TRBV2 and TRBJ1-2, is EPEVTQTPSHQVTQMGQEVILRCVPISNHLYFYWYRQILGQKVEFLVSFYNNEISEKSEIFDDQFSVERPDGSNFTLKIRSTKLEDSAMYFCASSNGQGLYGYTFGSGTRLTVV.

The V call is TRBV5-1, the J call TRBJ1-4, with 7 bases matching TRBD1. The J segment lost 9 bases and the V segment lost 4 bases, leaving 9 bases of the junction unmatched. The germline V gene encodes CDR1 SGHRS and CDR2 YFSETQ. There are 14 residues in the CDR3. CDR3: CASSQGGTDKKLFF. The CDR3 DNA reads TGCGCCAGCAGCCAGGGGGGGACGGACAAAAAACTGTTTTTT.

The rearrangement links TRBV27 to TRBJ2-2, with 8 bases aligning to TRBD1. The CDR3 is made up of 15 amino acids. Germline V gene sequence: CDR1 MNHEY, CDR2 SMNVEV (reference sequence). V shed 9 bases, J shed 2 bases, and the junction held 8 bases outside the gene matches. CDR3 sequence: CASRPGQVNTGELFF. The CDR3 DNA is TGTGCCAGTCGACCGGGACAGGTTAACACCGGGGAGCTGTTTTTT.

This clone was observed a single time. The V and J genes are TRBV5-6 and TRBJ2-3; 7 bases align to TRBD1. V shed 0 bases and J 2 bases; nucleotides not matched to a gene: 6. Germline CDR1 reads SGHDT; CDR2 reads YYEEEE. This CDR3 spans 16 amino acids. The CDR3 reads CASSLEGAGATDTQYF. CDR3 DNA: TGTGCCAGCAGCTTGGAGGGGGCAGGAGCCACAGATACGCAGTATTTT.

The CDR3: CASSLRTGGGTEAFF. CDR3 nucleotide sequence: TGTGCCAGCAGCTTGAGGACAGGGGGGGGCACTGAAGCTTTCTTT. The J gene is TRBJ1-1, the V gene TRBV5-8, with 10 bases lining up with TRBD1. There are 15 residues in the CDR3. CDR1 is SGHTS, CDR2 YDEGEE, per germline. J lost 4 bases, V lost 1 base, and 4 bases had no gene match.

This clone appeared many times. The chain couples TRBV3-1 (or the pseudogene TRBV3-2) to TRBJ1-5; tentative D call: TRBD1 (6 bases). The V and J ends lost 4 bases and 2 bases respectively, with 12 bases between them. CDR1 LGHDT and CDR2 YNNKEL come from the germline V gene (reference sequence). The CDR3 runs 15 residues. CDR3 sequence (DNA): TGTGCCAGCAGCCCAGGGGACGGGTGCAATCAGCCCCAGCATTTT. It is translated as CASSPGDGCNQPQHF.

This chain links TRBV5-6 with TRBJ1-2; perhaps TRBD1 as D (5 bases). V was shortened by 6 bases and J by 4 bases, with 22 bases between the two germline ends. This CDR3 is built from 16 residues. CDR1 is SGHDT, CDR2 YYEEEE, per germline. In DNA, the CDR3 is TGTGCCAGCACCGAAACGGGGCAGGCCCACCTCTATGGCTACACCTTC. As protein: CASTETGQAHLYGYTF.

A single count supports this clone. Its ends do not fully match the called genes, so a read error is possible. The V gene is TRBV19, the J gene TRBJ1-2, with D tentatively TRBD1 (5 bases). The CDR3 covers 13 residues. Germline V gives CDR1 LNHDA, CDR2 SQIVND (reference sequence). CDR3 sequence: CASTTGNNNGYTF. In DNA, the CDR3 is TGTGCCAGTACCACAGGAAATAACAATGGCTACACCTTC.

The rearrangement joins TRBV12-5 to TRBJ2-1, with D possibly being TRBD2 (6 bases). Germline V gives CDR1 LGHNT, CDR2 FRNRAP. This CDR3 has 16 residues. Trimming cost V 2 bases and J 6 bases, with 17 bases left between them. The CDR3 loop is CASGLPPPAGPNEQFF. The CDR3 coding sequence is TGTGCTAGTGGTTTGCCACCCCCCGCGGGACCCAATGAGCAGTTCTTC.

This rearrangement joins TRBV4-3 to TRBJ2-7; 10 bases are shared with TRBD2. Per germline, CDR1 LGHNA and CDR2 YSLEER. The CDR3 totals 15 residues. J gave up 7 bases and V 0 bases, and 6 bases lay outside the gene matches. The CDR3 DNA is TGCGCCAGCAGCCAAGATGCAGCGGGAGGGTATGAGCAGTACTTC. Translation: CASSQDAAGGYEQYF.

This chain uses TRBV5-6 with TRBJ1-5; 9 bases align to TRBD1. CDR1 is SGHDT, CDR2 YYEEEE, per germline. This CDR3 has 17 residues. V lost 1 base and J lost 6; bases outside the gene matches: 11. CDR3 protein: CASSLRTGAVRGQPQHF. The CDR3 DNA reads as TGTGCCAGCAGCTTGAGGACAGGGGCCGTCCGGGGTCAGCCCCAGCATTTT.

In DNA form, the CDR3 reads TGTGCCAGCAGTCACACTAGCGGGACCGGGGAGCTGTTTTTT. Its protein product is CASSHTSGTGELFF. This chain uses TRBV6-2 or TRBV6-3 with TRBJ2-2, with 9 bases lining up with TRBD2. The CDR3 is 14 residues long. J lost 5 bases, V lost 5 bases, and 3 bases had no gene match. Germline-derived CDR1 and CDR2 are MNHEY and SVGEGT.

The chain joins TRBV20-1 to TRBJ2-2; 13 bases line up with TRBD2. From germline, CDR1 is DFQATT and CDR2 SNEGSKA (reference sequence). This CDR3 is built from 19 residues. V shed 3 bases, J shed 2 bases, and the junction held 12 bases outside the gene matches. In DNA, the CDR3 is TGCAGTGCTAGTCGGCAACCGCCGGGACTAGCGGGAAACACCGGGGAGCTGTTTTTT. Protein product: CSASRQPPGLAGNTGELFF.

This chain joins TRBV6-2 or TRBV6-3 and TRBJ2-2; D is possibly TRBD2 (7 bases). There are 20 residues in the CDR3. Per germline, CDR1 MNHEY and CDR2 SVGEGT. Trimming removed 5 bases at V and 2 bases at J, with 27 bases between. CDR3 sequence: CASSVSRLRRGGNNTGELFF. CDR3 nucleotide sequence: TGTGCCAGCAGTGTCTCCCGACTAAGGAGGGGGGGAAACAACACCGGGGAGCTGTTTTTT.

This chain connects TRBV11-3 to TRBJ2-5; D gene ambiguous. The CDR3 has 16 amino acids. The V gene's germline CDR1 is SGHNT and CDR2 YENEEA. Trimming left V 1 base short and J 1 base short, with 13 bases between. CDR3 region: CASSLVGFRAQETQYF. In DNA, the CDR3 is TGTGCCAGCAGCTTAGTAGGTTTCCGGGCCCAAGAGACCCAGTACTTC.

In this sample, this clone turned up once. V and J are TRBV28 and TRBJ2-5; D may correspond to TRBD1 or TRBD2 (6 bases each). V was clipped by 6 bases and J by 5 bases, with 13 bases between them. The CDR3 contains 13 residues. Germline assignment: CDR1 MDHEN and CDR2 SYDVKM. The CDR3 spells CASSTPGGETQYF. The DNA of the CDR3 is TGTGCCAGCAGCACTCCCGGGGGCGAGACCCAGTACTTC.

This clone was counted a single time. The J gene is TRBJ1-5, the V gene TRBV2, with TRBD1 matching over 8 bases. The CDR3 covers 13 residues. Trimming cost V 6 bases and J 7 bases; bases outside gene matches: 5. Germline CDR1 and CDR2: SNHLY and FYNNEI. The CDR3 DNA follows: TGTGCCAGCAGGGTGGACAGGGAGCAGCCCCAGCATTTT. It yields the protein CASRVDREQPQHF.

This sequence joins TRBV19 and TRBJ1-5; D might be TRBD1 (6 bases). The germline gives CDR1 LNHDA, CDR2 SQIVND (reference sequence). Trimming took off 5 bases at V and 7 bases at J, with 15 bases between the two ends. This CDR3 is built from 14 residues. The CDR3 bases are TGTGCCAGTAGTCGGGGGCTCGGCGGGCAGCCCCAGCATTTT. Translation gives CASSRGLGGQPQHF.

V is TRBV6-1 and J is TRBJ1-5; D is possibly TRBD1 (6 bases). The germline V gene encodes CDR1 MNHNS and CDR2 SASEGT. Trimming left V 2 bases short and J 4 bases short, with 12 bases between. The CDR3 spans 15 residues. CDR3 nucleotides: TGTGCCAGCAGTGAATTTTGGGACAATAATCAGCCCCAGCATTTT. This translates into CASSEFWDNNQPQHF.

This chain links TRBV7-2 with TRBJ2-1, with 8 nucleotides matching TRBD2. This CDR3 has 16 residues. The junction had 5 bases not matched to a gene; V was cut back by 3 bases and J by 1 base. Germline values: CDR1 SGHTA, CDR2 FQGNSA. In nucleotides, the CDR3 is TGTGCCAGCAGCTTGCGGGGGGCAAGGTCCTACAATGAGCAGTTCTTC. Translation gives CASSLRGARSYNEQFF.

This sequence joins TRBV7-2 and TRBJ1-5; D not resolved. Germline CDR1 is SGHTA and CDR2 is FQGNSA. V gave up 5 bases and J gave up 3 bases, with 17 bases separating them. The CDR3 consists of 16 residues. The CDR3 sequence: CASSLDTVGYNQPQHF. DNA for the CDR3: TGTGCCAGCAGCCTTGACACCGTAGGATACAATCAGCCCCAGCATTTT.

In this sample, this clone turned up once. The gene calls are TRBV4-3 and TRBJ1-1; the D is unclear. The CDR3 sequence is 13 residues long. The ends were cut back, 0 bases at V and 0 bases at J, with 2 bases in the middle. Germline V lookup: CDR1 LGHNA, CDR2 YSLEER. The DNA of the CDR3 is TGCGCCAGCAGCCAAGAACTGAACACTGAAGCTTTCTTT. It encodes CASSQELNTEAFF.

This chain joins TRBV7-9 and TRBJ1-4, with D unclear. The CDR3 runs 12 residues. CDR1 SEHNR and CDR2 FQNEAQ come from the germline V gene (reference sequence). V was trimmed by 6 bases and J by 7 bases, leaving 9 bases between them. CDR3 sequence (DNA): TGTGCCAGCAGACGAGAGGGTGAAAAACTGTTTTTT. This sequence encodes CASRREGEKLFF.

The chain couples TRBV27 to TRBJ2-7; 12 nucleotides agree with TRBD1. Germline CDR1 is MNHEY and CDR2 is SMNVEV (reference sequence). After removal of 5 bases from V and 4 bases from J, the junction contained 9 bases not matched to a gene. The CDR3 runs 16 residues. The CDR3 DNA is TGTGCCAGCAGTGCCTGGCGGGGACAGGGGGCTTACGAGCAGTACTTC. It encodes CASSAWRGQGAYEQYF.

The chain links TRBV6-5 to TRBJ1-2, with no clear D. This CDR3 is built from 14 residues. The V gene's germline CDR1 is MNHEY and CDR2 SVGAGI. Trimming removed 6 bases from V and 6 bases from J, with 17 bases in between. CDR3 sequence reads: CASSPGGPGDGYTF. The CDR3 coding sequence is TGTGCCAGCAGCCCCGGAGGGCCTGGCGATGGCTACACCTTC.

The V and J genes are TRBV5-1 and TRBJ1-4; the D gene is possibly TRBD1 (5 bases). In germline, CDR1 is SGHRS, CDR2 YFSETQ. This CDR3 comprises 15 residues. V shed 4 bases and J shed 1 base, with 11 bases lying between them. DNA for the CDR3: TGCGCCAGCAGCCTCCAGGGACTAACTAATGAAAAACTGTTTTTT. It encodes CASSLQGLTNEKLFF.

The J gene is TRBJ2-2, the V gene TRBV6-5; D is uncertain. V shed 2 bases and J shed 6 bases, with 13 bases lying between them. This CDR3 is 15 amino acids long. Germline V CDR1 and CDR2: MNHEY, SVGAGI. Here the CDR3 reads CASSYGGRTSGELFF. CDR3 sequence (DNA): TGTGCCAGCAGTTACGGCGGTAGAACCTCCGGGGAGCTGTTTTTT.

This rearrangement joins TRBV7-6 to TRBJ2-2; no definite D call. Trimming took 0 bases from V and 2 from J, leaving 7 bases between them. The CDR3 runs 15 residues. Germline CDR1 SGHVS, CDR2 FNYEAQ. The CDR3 protein is CASSLASLNTGELFF. CDR3 nucleotides: TGTGCCAGCAGCTTAGCCTCTTTAAACACCGGGGAGCTGTTTTTT.

This clone appeared a few times. V usage is TRBV2 and J usage is TRBJ2-7; a possible D gene is TRBD2 (6 bases). Germline V CDR1 and CDR2: SNHLY, FYNNEI. This CDR3 contains 12 residues. V was clipped by 8 bases and J by 5 bases, with 13 bases between them. This CDR3 reads CASRREIHEQYF. The CDR3 DNA is TGTGCCAGCCGGAGGGAGATCCACGAGCAGTACTTC.